The clone carrying this T cell receptor beta chain has at least ten counts. Antigen unknown. These data originate in a study of human T cells and chemical hapten exposure. Study overall: Patients received weekly diphenylcyclopropenone doses to the scalp throughout the approximately 23-week study.

In TCRdb, the RACE reads were re-called with MiXCR into one record per CDR3 protein. Of around 130,000 distinct CDR3 sequences in the sample, about 11% were seen once. There are 13 residues in the CDR3. Trimming stripped 5 bases from V and 5 bases from J, with 12 bases between. Per the germline V gene, CDR1 is MNHEY and CDR2 is SVGEGT. Noted time point: patch test 2, 6 weeks after DPC sensitization. Treatment denoted: therapeutic diphenylcyclopropenone sensitization with weekly scalp DPC. Study results and caveats: Positive correlation was observed between PT1 expanded TCR counts and patch test score.

This sequence originates from a woman between 45 and 60 years old with alopecia areata. Some clones in this sample may be carry-over from other donors' samples. Sequences were derived from whole blood, sampled in connection with sensitization to the hapten diphenylcyclopropenone (DPC). The V call is TRBV6-2 or TRBV6-3, the J call TRBJ1-1, with D unresolved. This chain's CDR3 is CASSQAWQTEAFF. CDR3 coding DNA: TGTGCCAGCAGTCAGGCATGGCAAACTGAAGCTTTCTTT.